The next 29 T cell receptor beta chains were all read from a single sample in a study of neurological immune-mediated disorders. TCRdb re-analysed the 5' RACE reads in MiXCR, keeping a single row per CDR3 protein. Among roughly 50,000 distinct CDR3 sequences, 9.5% to 15% were seen once, and the ten largest hold approximately 10%. Specified time point: longitudinal time-point 3. Sample: PBMCs. The receptors derive from a male donor with HTLV-1-associated myelopathy (HAM/TSP).

This clonotype was observed many times. The V call is TRBV7-2, the J call TRBJ2-3; 10 positions match TRBD2. This CDR3 contains 15 residues. The junction had 2 bases not matched to a gene; V was cut back by 1 base and J by 4 bases. Germline assignment: CDR1 SGHTA and CDR2 FQGNSA. The DNA of the CDR3 is TGTGCCAGCAGCTTAGGGCTAGCGGGGGCAGATACGCAGTATTTT. Its protein product is CASSLGLAGADTQYF.

This clonotype was seen many times. This chain uses TRBV9 with TRBJ1-5, with 10 bases that match TRBD1. This CDR3 is built from 15 residues. Germline lookup yields CDR1 SGDLS and CDR2 YYNGEE. With V trimmed by 0 bases and J by 5 bases, 2 bases remained unmatched. CDR3 loop: CASSVDGTGDQPQHF. DNA for the CDR3: TGTGCCAGCAGCGTAGATGGGACAGGGGATCAGCCCCAGCATTTT.

To note about this clonotype: A single base separates this from a much larger clone, so it may be a read error. The rearrangement uses TRBV13 and TRBJ2-7; possibly TRBD1 or TRBD2 for D (6 bases each). The V and J ends lost 5 bases and 7 bases respectively, with 21 bases between them. The germline gives CDR1 PRHDT, CDR2 FYEKMQ (reference sequence). CDR3 size: 15 residues. The chain's CDR3 is CASSLGGTLAAEQYF. In DNA, the CDR3 is TGTGCCAGCAGCCTTGGCGGGACACTTGCCGCTGAGCAGTACTTC.

The sample holds many counts of this clonotype. The J gene is TRBJ1-1, the V gene TRBV2; D gene ambiguous. Per the germline V gene, CDR1 is SNHLY and CDR2 is FYNNEI. V was clipped by 4 bases and J by 2 bases, with 8 bases between them. The CDR3 covers 13 residues. CDR3 nucleotides: TGTGCCAGCAGTGGCGCCGCTAACACTGAAGCTTTCTTT. Encoded protein: CASSGAANTEAFF.

This clonotype was counted only a few times. The chain combines TRBV5-1 with TRBJ1-1, with D possibly matching TRBD1 (5 bases). V lost 5 bases and J lost 5, with 19 bases in between. Germline V gene lookup returns CDR1 SGHRS and CDR2 YFSETQ. CDR3 size: 15 residues. As DNA, the CDR3 is TGCGCCAGCAGAAAAACGGGGCTCGAACATACTGAAGCTTTCTTT. This translates into CASRKTGLEHTEAFF.

This clonotype appeared many times. The chain links TRBV7-2 to TRBJ2-7, with 11 bases aligning to TRBD2. V gave up 3 bases and J gave up 4 bases; unmatched junction bases: 5. The germline V gene has CDR1 SGHTA and CDR2 FQGNSA. This CDR3 region has 15 residues. The CDR3 loop is CASSFSGGALYEQYF. The DNA for the CDR3 is TGTGCCAGCAGCTTTAGCGGGGGGGCTCTGTACGAGCAGTACTTC.

This clonotype was seen repeatedly, ten times or more. The chain has TRBV20-1 and TRBJ2-4, with D possibly being TRBD1 (6 bases). This CDR3 has 14 amino acids. Trimming stripped 6 bases from V and 1 base from J, with 13 bases between. The germline CDR1 and CDR2 sequences are DFQATT and SNEGSKA (reference sequence). The CDR3 reads CSADRQGAKNIQYF. The DNA for the CDR3 is TGCAGTGCGGACCGTCAGGGGGCCAAAAACATTCAGTACTTC.

This clonotype came up many times. This chain links TRBV4-3 with TRBJ2-5; D tentatively fits TRBD1 or TRBD2 (5 bases each). Germline V gene sequence: CDR1 LGHNA, CDR2 YSLEER. V lost 1 base to trimming and J lost 5 bases, with 14 bases between them. This CDR3 is built from 15 residues. This CDR3 is CASSQGDGMSETQYF. CDR3 nucleotide sequence: TGCGCCAGCAGCCAAGGGGACGGAATGTCGGAGACCCAGTACTTC.

This clonotype was counted many times. The chain couples TRBV5-1 to TRBJ2-1, with D unresolved. The CDR3 extends over 14 amino acids. Germline-derived CDR1 and CDR2 are SGHRS and YFSETQ. Trimming removed 5 bases at V and 8 bases at J, with 17 bases between. The CDR3 region has the DNA TGCGCCAGCAGTCCGAACGGCAGGCCTGATGAGCAGTTCTTC. Amino acids: CASSPNGRPDEQFF.

The chain joins TRBV6-1 to TRBJ2-3, with TRBD2 matching over 12 bases. CDR3 length equals 14 residues. V trimming: 6 bases; J trimming: 6 bases; junction bases outside the gene matches: 4. Per germline, CDR1 MNHNS and CDR2 SASEGT. DNA of the CDR3: TGTGCCAGCAGGGGTACTAGCGGGGGGGATACGCAGTATTTT. Translating it yields CASRGTSGGDTQYF.

This rearrangement joins TRBV20-1 to TRBJ2-5; D gene uncertain. Germline-derived CDR1 and CDR2 are DFQATT and SNEGSKA (reference sequence). Between the trimmed V and J ends, which lost 1 base and 0 bases, there was a span of 12 bases. The CDR3 is 15 amino acids. The CDR3 coding sequence is TGCAGTGCTAGAGGGTTCGGGTCAGACCAAGAGACCCAGTACTTC. Translating gives CSARGFGSDQETQYF.

This clonotype was observed many times. This chain connects TRBV28 to TRBJ2-7, with 10 bases fitting TRBD1. CDR1 and CDR2 from the germline V gene are MDHEN and SYDVKM. Trimming removed 6 bases from V and 3 bases from J; junction bases left unmatched: 8. There are 15 residues in the CDR3. The CDR3: CASRGDRGGHYEQYF. CDR3 coding DNA: TGTGCCAGCAGGGGGGACAGGGGAGGGCACTACGAGCAGTACTTC.

The chain recombines TRBV2 with TRBJ2-7, with D possibly being TRBD1 (5 bases). The CDR3 totals 16 residues. Trimming stripped 4 bases from V and 1 base from J, with 17 bases between. Germline V CDR1 and CDR2: SNHLY, FYNNEI. The CDR3 coding sequence is TGTGCCAGCAGTGTTCAGGGCGGATGGGGATCCTACGAGCAGTACTTC. Its translation: CASSVQGGWGSYEQYF.

This clonotype has at least ten counts. This rearrangement joins TRBV5-1 to TRBJ1-2; 8 bases are shared with TRBD1. Germline V gene lookup returns CDR1 SGHRS and CDR2 YFSETQ. V lost 4 bases to trimming and J lost 4 bases; unmatched junction nucleotides: 6. The CDR3 totals 14 residues. In nucleotides, the CDR3 is TGCGCCAGCAGCAAGGACAGGGTAGTCTATGGCTACACCTTC. It encodes CASSKDRVVYGYTF.

Note on this clonotype: This could be a read error, since a much larger clone is one nucleotide away. The V call is TRBV25-1, the J call TRBJ1-1, with D maybe TRBD1 (5 bases). The CDR3 consists of 14 residues. Germline V lookup: CDR1 MGHDK, CDR2 SYGVNS. The CDR3 DNA reads TGTACCAGCAGTGATTCGACAGCATACACTGAAGCTTTCTTT. Protein product: CTSSDSTAYTEAFF.

Note on this clonotype: A much larger clone lies one base from this, so it may be a read error. The CDR3 DNA follows: TGTGCCAGCAGTCCACTCTTTCCCCAGACCCAGTACTTC. Amino acid sequence: CASSPLFPQTQYF. The chain combines TRBV28 with TRBJ2-5; D is ambiguous. The CDR3 contains 13 residues. V dropped 5 bases and J dropped 6 bases, with 13 bases sitting between them. From germline, CDR1 is MDHEN and CDR2 SYDVKM.

Ten or more counts support this clonotype. The V call is TRBV28, the J call TRBJ2-3; TRBD1 might be the D (6 bases). Trimming left V 5 bases short and J 2 bases short, with 11 bases between. This CDR3 is 14 amino acids long. Germline-derived CDR1 and CDR2 are MDHEN and SYDVKM. CDR3 nucleotide sequence: TGTGCCAGCAGTCCAGGGGTTCACACAGATACGCAGTATTTT. It codes for CASSPGVHTDTQYF.

This clonotype rates as medium-sized. V usage is TRBV7-9 and J usage is TRBJ2-7; 9 nucleotides align to TRBD1. This CDR3 spans 15 amino acids. V was clipped by 6 bases and J by 1 base; unmatched bases: 7. Germline V gives CDR1 SEHNR, CDR2 FQNEAQ (reference sequence). DNA for the CDR3: TGTGCCAGCAGGGCTGGGACAGGGACGTCCTACGAGCAGTACTTC. Protein sequence: CASRAGTGTSYEQYF. Variable domain in full (rest from reference TRBV7-9 and TRBJ2-7): DTGVSQNPRHKITKRGQNVTFRCDPISEHNRLYWYRQTLGQGPEFLTYFQNEAQLEKSRLLSDRFSAERPKGSFSTLEIQRTEQGDSAMYLCASRAGTGTSYEQYFGPGTRLTVT.

This clonotype occurred many times. The V gene is TRBV29-1, the J gene TRBJ2-1, with TRBD2 as a possible D gene (7 bases). Germline assignment: CDR1 SQVTM and CDR2 ANQGSEA. V dropped 6 bases and J dropped 6 bases, with 15 bases sitting between them. This CDR3 is built from 13 residues. The DNA of the CDR3 is TGCAGCGTGTTTGGGGGGGCGGTCAATGAGCAGTTCTTC. Translated, it gives CSVFGGAVNEQFF.

Turning to this clonotype: This may be a read error, as it is one base from a much larger clone. This chain joins TRBV7-3 and TRBJ2-1; 9 nucleotides match TRBD2. The CDR3 has 17 amino acids. The germline gives CDR1 SGHTA, CDR2 FQGTGA. CDR3 amino acids: CASRLSPLAGIYNEQFF. The CDR3 nucleotides read TGTGCCAGCAGATTAAGTCCCCTAGCGGGGATCTACAATGAGCAGTTCTTC.

This clonotype came up many times. The chain employs TRBV20-1 and TRBJ2-7, with TRBD1 identical over 11 bases. J gave up 3 bases and V 6 bases, and 4 bases lay outside the gene matches. The germline V gene has CDR1 DFQATT and CDR2 SNEGSKA (reference sequence). The CDR3 has 13 residues. The DNA of the CDR3 is TGCAGTGCAAGCGGGACAGGGGGCTACGAGCAGTACTTC. As protein: CSASGTGGYEQYF.

This clonotype was detected many times. The chain recombines TRBV6-5 with TRBJ1-2; a possible D gene is TRBD1 (5 bases). Germline CDR1 and CDR2: MNHEY and SVGAGI. Trimming stripped 6 bases from V and 7 bases from J, with 9 bases between. This CDR3 is 11 amino acids long. CDR3 nucleotide sequence: TGTGCCAGCAGCTGGGGGGGTGGCTACACCTTC. Its protein is CASSWGGGYTF.

A single count supports this clonotype. V gene TRBV20-1 combines with J gene TRBJ1-6, with 9 bases that match TRBD1. The CDR3 is 15 residues long. CDR1 is DFQATT and CDR2 is SNEGSKA in the germline V gene (reference sequence). V was clipped by 2 bases and J by 5 bases; unmatched bases: 4. The CDR3, as DNA: TGCAGTGCTAGAAAACAGGGGGCGGATAATTCACCCCTCCACTTT. It translates to CSARKQGADNSPLHF.

The chain employs TRBV29-1 and TRBJ2-7; weak D call: TRBD2 (6 bases). The V and J ends lost 6 bases and 0 bases respectively, with 15 bases between them. Germline V gene sequence: CDR1 SQVTM, CDR2 ANQGSEA. This CDR3 has 14 residues. The CDR3 here is CSVLRAGSSYEQYF. The CDR3 nucleotides read TGCAGCGTCCTAAGGGCGGGGAGCTCCTACGAGCAGTACTTC.

This clonotype has ten or more counts. The chain recombines TRBV3-1 with TRBJ2-1; D gene unclear. Germline CDR1 and CDR2: LGHDT and YNNKEL (reference sequence). Between the trimmed V and J ends, which lost 5 bases and 8 bases, there was a span of 10 bases. The CDR3 spans 12 residues. CDR3 loop: CASSSVLDEQFF. The CDR3 coding sequence is TGTGCCAGCAGCTCGGTGCTCGATGAGCAGTTCTTC.

This clonotype was detected ten times or more. The chain links TRBV28 to TRBJ2-3; a weak D match, TRBD2 (6 bases). V was shortened by 3 bases and J by 1 base, with 17 bases between the two germline ends. CDR3 size: 17 residues. The germline gives CDR1 MDHEN, CDR2 SYDVKM. The CDR3 here is CASSFLVGGKGTDTQYF. The CDR3 DNA is TGTGCCAGCAGTTTTCTCGTCGGGGGAAAGGGCACAGATACGCAGTATTTT.

At least ten counts were recorded for this clonotype. The genes are TRBV2 and TRBJ2-7; D gene unclear. Deletions cut 1 base from V and 5 bases from J, with 0 bases between. The CDR3 runs to 10 residues. CDR1 is SNHLY and CDR2 is FYNNEI in the germline V gene. CDR3 loop: CASSEDEQYF. CDR3 coding DNA: TGTGCCAGCAGTGAAGACGAGCAGTACTTC.

This clonotype was picked up many times. V usage is TRBV6-2 or TRBV6-3 and J usage is TRBJ2-7; 7 nucleotides line up with TRBD1. In germline, CDR1 is MNHEY, CDR2 SVGEGT. The trim removed 4 bases at V and 0 bases at J, leaving 0 bases unmatched. The CDR3 totals 13 residues. CDR3: CASSWDSSYEQYF. CDR3 coding DNA: TGTGCCAGCAGTTGGGACAGCTCCTACGAGCAGTACTTC.

In this sample, this clonotype turned up many times. The gene calls are TRBV29-1 and TRBJ1-1, with D possibly TRBD1 on 5 matching bases. V was clipped by 1 base and J by 1 base, with 10 bases between them. The germline CDR1 and CDR2 sequences are SQVTM and ANQGSEA. The CDR3 sequence is 14 residues long. The CDR3 region has the DNA TGCAGCGTTGAAGGGGAGGGGAAGAACACTGAAGCTTTCTTT. This translates into CSVEGEGKNTEAFF.